This T cell receptor (beta chain) appears in the sequencing data of a study of control samples from healthy donors and cancer patients. Sequenced by immunoSEQ multiplex PCR; TCRdb stores in-frame clones only, minus some. The repertoire includes 95,000 to 100,000 clones, 85% to 90% of them detected once, and roughly 7.7% sits in the top ten. The germline V and J ends were trimmed by 6 bases and 5 bases, with 14 bases remaining between them. From germline, CDR1 is SGHDT and CDR2 YYEEEE. CDR3 length equals 14 residues. The J gene is TRBJ1-4, the V gene TRBV5-6; D call uncertain. This TCR came from a man younger than 45 in good health. Sequenced: blood. DNA of the CDR3: TGTGCCAGCACCCCAGGCGGTCGAAATGAAAAACTGTTTTTT. It is translated as CASTPGGRNEKLFF.